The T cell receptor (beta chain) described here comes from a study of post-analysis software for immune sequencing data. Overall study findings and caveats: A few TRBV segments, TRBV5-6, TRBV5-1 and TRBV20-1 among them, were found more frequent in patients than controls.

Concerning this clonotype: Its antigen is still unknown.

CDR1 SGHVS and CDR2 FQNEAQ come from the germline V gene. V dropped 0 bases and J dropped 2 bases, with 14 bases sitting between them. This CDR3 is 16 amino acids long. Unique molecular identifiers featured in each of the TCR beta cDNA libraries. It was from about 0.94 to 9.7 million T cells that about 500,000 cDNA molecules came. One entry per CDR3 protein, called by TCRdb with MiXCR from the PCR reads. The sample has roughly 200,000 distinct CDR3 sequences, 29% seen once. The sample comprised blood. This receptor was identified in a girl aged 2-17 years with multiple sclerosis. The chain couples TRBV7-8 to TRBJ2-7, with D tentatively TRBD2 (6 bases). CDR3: CASSLAPDGGTYEQYF. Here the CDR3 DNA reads TGTGCCAGCAGCTTAGCGCCTGATGGCGGGACCTACGAGCAGTACTTC.